The clone carrying this TCR beta chain showed up many times. The sample comes from a study of T cell repertoires in cytomegalovirus infection. TCRdb passed the reads through MiXCR, listing each CDR3 protein once. The table has roughly 320,000 distinct CDR3 sequences, 9.5% seen once. Germline V lookup: CDR1 SEHNR, CDR2 FQNEAQ (reference sequence). This CDR3 has 13 amino acids. V lost 5 bases and J 0 bases, leaving 7 bases between the germline ends. The V gene is TRBV7-9, the J gene TRBJ1-1; D call uncertain. The specimen was PBMCs. This sequence originates from a human donor in good health (CMV status not recorded). Some clones in this sample may be carry-over from other donors' samples. The CDR3 here is CASSPRVNTEAFF. The CDR3 DNA follows: TGTGCCAGCAGCCCACGCGTGAACACTGAAGCTTTCTTT.